What follows are 18 T cell receptor beta chains derived from one specimen sequenced in a study of T cells in Graves' hyperthyroidism and ophthalmopathy. RNA transcripts gave rise to amplified TCR beta CDR3 regions. An initial round of RT-PCR targeting the TCR CDR3 relied on the HTBI primer set. TCRdb analysed the multiplex PCR reads with MiXCR anew, one entry per CDR3 protein. This sample has a few hundred thousand distinct CDR3 sequences, with about 43% found just once. The sequencing sample was made of peripheral blood or thyroid tissue (not recorded which). The receptors stem from a woman under 30 with Graves' hyperthyroidism.

This clonotype was found a few times. This chain uses TRBV10-2 with TRBJ1-1; 8 bases fit TRBD1. V lost 7 bases, J lost 11 bases, and 9 bases stayed unmatched. Germline V gene lookup returns CDR1 WSHSY and CDR2 SAAADI. The CDR3 loop spans 12 amino acids. The DNA for the CDR3 is TGCGCCAGCACGACAGGGGCCCGCGGGGCTTTCTTT. It encodes CASTTGARGAFF.

This clonotype was seen only a few times. One junction end disagrees with the germline gene, perhaps due to a read error. The J gene is TRBJ2-5, the V gene TRBV10-3; D possibly uses TRBD1 or TRBD2 (5 bases each). The CDR3 is made up of 19 amino acids. Germline CDR1 and CDR2: ENHRY and SYGVKD. CDR3: CASSPSTGPGWKRQEIQYF. The CDR3 DNA reads as TGTGCCAGCAGCCCATCAACGGGACCGGGCTGGAAGCGGCAAGAGATCCAGTACTTC.

The V gene is TRBV10-3, the J gene TRBJ1-5; no firm D call. Trimming took off 10 bases at V and 3 bases at J, with 13 bases between the two ends. This CDR3 has 13 residues. Per germline, CDR1 ENHRY and CDR2 SYGVKD. The CDR3 spells CATGPGANQPQHF. The CDR3 nucleotides are TGTGCCACCGGACCCGGAGCCAATCAGCCCCAGCATTTT.

Turning to this clonotype: A much larger clone sits a single nucleotide away, making a read error possible. V gene TRBV20-1 combines with J gene TRBJ2-5, with TRBD2 matching 10 bases. There are 16 residues in the CDR3. Germline CDR1 reads DFQATT; CDR2 reads SNEGSKA (reference sequence). The CDR3 sequence: CSARDWTSGFQETQHF. In DNA, the CDR3 is TGCAGTGCTAGGGATTGGACTAGCGGCTTCCAAGAGACCCAGCACTTC.

The chain recombines TRBV9 with TRBJ1-3, with no clear D. Germline V CDR1 and CDR2: SGDLS, YYNGEE. The V end lost 0 bases, the J end lost 0 bases, and 10 bases lay between the germline ends. The CDR3 runs to 16 residues. CDR3 protein: CASSVGAGNSGNTIYF. CDR3 nucleotide sequence: TGTGCCAGCAGCGTAGGGGCAGGCAACTCTGGAAACACCATATATTTT.

The V call is TRBV19, the J call TRBJ1-3; D is unresolved. This CDR3 has 16 amino acids. V shed 3 bases and J shed 0 bases, with 12 bases lying between them. Germline loops: CDR1 LNHDA, CDR2 SQIVND (reference sequence). DNA of the CDR3: TGTGCCAGTAGTATGCGGCCGTCGAGCTCTGGAAACACCATATATTTT. This encodes CASSMRPSSSGNTIYF.

Remarks on this clonotype: It may be a read error: a sequence one base away is much more abundant. The rearrangement links TRBV29-1 to TRBJ2-6; D not resolved. This CDR3 region has 14 residues. CDR1 SQVTM and CDR2 ANQGSEA come from the germline V gene. The chain's CDR3 is CSVAVVSRANVLTF. Written as DNA, the CDR3 is TGCAGCGTTGCTGTAGTCTCTAGGGCCAACGTCCTGACTTTC. Full variable domain (missing parts from reference TRBV29-1 and TRBJ2-6): SAVISQKPSRDICQRGTSLTIQCQVDSQVTMMFWYRQQPGQSLTLIATANQGSEATYESGFVIDKFPISRPNLTFSTLTVSNMSPEDSSIYLCSVAVVSRANVLTFGAGSRLTVL.

The chain links TRBV11-2 to TRBJ2-7; 7 bases agree with TRBD2. Per the germline V gene, CDR1 is SGHAT and CDR2 is FQNNGV. V shed 5 bases, J shed 3 bases, and the junction held 4 bases outside the gene matches. This CDR3 is built from 13 residues. CDR3 bases: TGTGCCAGCAGCCCAACTAGCGACTACGAGCAGTACTTC. Encoded protein: CASSPTSDYEQYF.

The chain employs TRBV2 and TRBJ2-5; unclear D gene. Trimming left V 4 bases short and J 4 bases short, with 13 bases between. The CDR3 covers 14 residues. CDR1 is SNHLY and CDR2 is FYNNEI in the germline V gene. CDR3 in amino acids: CASSGWEGGETQYF. As DNA, the CDR3 is TGTGCCAGCAGTGGCTGGGAAGGCGGAGAGACCCAGTACTTC.

This chain joins TRBV5-1 and TRBJ1-2; D gene uncertain. Trimming cost V 4 bases and J 0 bases, with 7 bases left between them. Germline CDR1 and CDR2: SGHRS and YFSETQ. The CDR3 totals 13 residues. In DNA, the CDR3 is TGCGCCAGCAGCGCCATCGCTAACTATGGCTACACCTTC. Its protein is CASSAIANYGYTF.

The sample holds many counts of this clonotype. V and J are TRBV12-3 or TRBV12-4 and TRBJ1-2; TRBD1 might be the D (6 bases). The CDR3 spans 12 residues. The V and J ends lost 5 bases and 8 bases respectively, with 12 bases between them. The CDR3 here is CASSVQGGGYTF. For the CDR3, the DNA is TGTGCCAGCAGTGTACAGGGTGGCGGCTACACCTTC.

The chain combines TRBV20-1 with TRBJ1-1; 8 bases match TRBD1. The ends lost 6 bases at V and 8 bases at J; junction bases unmatched: 5. CDR1 DFQATT and CDR2 SNEGSKA come from the germline V gene (reference sequence). The CDR3 is 11 residues long. Here the CDR3 DNA reads TGCAGTGCGAACTACAGGGGGGAAGCTTTCTTT. It translates to CSANYRGEAFF.

This clonotype was seen a handful of times. The rearrangement uses TRBV12-3 or TRBV12-4 and TRBJ2-7; D is perhaps TRBD1 (6 bases). CDR3 size: 15 residues. Trimming took 3 bases from V and 6 from J, leaving 18 bases between them. The CDR3 DNA follows: TGTGCCAGCAGTTTGGGGGCCGGTAGGGTTGGCGAGCAGTACTTC. Protein: CASSLGAGRVGEQYF.

This chain links TRBV5-6 with TRBJ2-2, with TRBD1 identical over 7 bases. Germline V gene lookup returns CDR1 SGHDT and CDR2 YYEEEE. The CDR3 is 15 residues long. The V gene end was trimmed by 4 bases and the J gene end by 2 bases; junction bases not matched to a gene: 5. For the CDR3, the DNA is TGTGCCAGCAGCCTGACAGGGTCCAACACCGGGGAGCTGTTTTTT. Protein: CASSLTGSNTGELFF.

This clonotype occurred many times. The chain is built from TRBV7-2 and TRBJ2-7, with a possible D match to TRBD1 (5 bases). V was pared by 1 base and J by 0 bases, with 10 bases between. Germline loops: CDR1 SGHTA, CDR2 FQGNSA. This CDR3 spans 15 amino acids. CDR3 residues: CASSLDRSSSYEQYF. Here the CDR3 DNA reads TGTGCCAGCAGCTTAGACAGGTCAAGCTCCTACGAGCAGTACTTC.

With respect to this clonotype: Sequence at one end of the junction differs from germline and may be a read error. V and J are TRBV7-8 and TRBJ2-7, with D maybe TRBD1 (6 bases). Per the germline V gene, CDR1 is SGHVS and CDR2 is FQNEAQ. CDR3 size: 14 residues. The CDR3 coding sequence is TGTGCCGGCAGCTTAGCACAGGGCCGCTACGAGCAGTACTTC. Protein sequence: CAGSLAQGRYEQYF.

The chain recombines TRBV15 with TRBJ1-4; D might be TRBD1 (5 bases). Trimming left V 5 bases short and J 4 bases short, with 11 bases between. CDR1 and CDR2 from the germline V gene are LNHNV and YYDKDF (reference sequence). The CDR3 loop spans 14 amino acids. The CDR3 sequence: CATSDRQCNEKLFF. In nucleotides, the CDR3 is TGTGCCACCAGCGACCGACAGTGTAATGAAAAACTGTTTTTT.

The chain is built from TRBV7-3 and TRBJ1-1, with D uncertain. V gave up 2 bases and J gave up 5 bases, with 9 bases separating them. CDR3 size: 13 residues. The germline gives CDR1 SGHTA, CDR2 FQGTGA. CDR3 nucleotide sequence: TGTGCCAGCAGCTTAGCCAGAACGACTGAAGCTTTCTTT. This gives the protein CASSLARTTEAFF.